This paragraph reports one TCR beta chain. This specimen comes from a study of blood T cell repertoires in COVID-19. Study information: Some COVID-19 samples were acute and others convalescent; all came from the United States, Italy and Spain. Nucleic acid was either cDNA or gDNA, and it came from T cells, B-cell-depleted T cells, or PBMCs.

Authors' analysis steps: Estimation of nucleated cell counts was performed using reference gene primer amplification. Using immunoSEQ multiplex PCR, the repertoire was profiled, and TCRdb retains in-frame clones only, with some absent. D and trimming were read from the DNA, whereas the V and J calls and clone size are those reported in that table. The sample lists fewer than 200,000 clones, more than 75% occurring once. The germline gives CDR1 KGHDR, CDR2 SFDVKD. The CDR3 extends over 15 amino acids. V dropped 2 bases and J dropped 4 bases, with 13 bases sitting between them. Sequencing used peripheral blood. The genes are TRBV24-1 and TRBJ2-5; D might be TRBD2 (6 bases). The TCR comes from a man aged 35 to 55 with acute or convalescent COVID-19. In DNA, the CDR3 is TGTGCCACCAGTGATTCCCGGGGGTCGGGAGAGACCCAGTACTTC. It translates to CATSDSRGSGETQYF.